A selection of T cell receptor beta chains follows, all from one sample in a study of blood T cell repertoires in COVID-19. The table came from immunoSEQ multiplex PCR; TCRdb's copy has only in-frame clones and leaves some out. The sample holds about 240,000 clones, approximately 78% seen once. The sequenced material came from peripheral blood. These receptors were collected from a woman between 55 and 75 years old with active or convalescent COVID-19. Both conserved end residues are part of each CDR3. D genes are given only for firm matches. Clone size is shown for a subset of rows, as once, few, many or a class of expanded clone.

CDR3 DNA: TGTGCCAGCAGCCAGCCGGGACAGGCTCAGGGCTACACCTTC
CDR3 protein: CASSQPGQAQGYTF
J gene: TRBJ1-2
clone size: NA
V gene: TRBV3-1/TRBV3-2
D gene: TRBD1

CDR3 DNA: TGTGCCAGCAGTTCTACAGGGGGTTTAGGCTATGGCTACACCTTC
CDR3 protein: CASSSTGGLGYGYTF
J gene: TRBJ1-2
clone size: NA
V gene: TRBV27
D gene: TRBD1

CDR3 DNA: TGTGCCAGCAGCGTAGGGCCGCCCCAGGAGCAGTACTTC
CDR3 protein: CASSVGPPQEQYF
J gene: TRBJ2-7
clone size: NA
V gene: TRBV9
D gene: NA

CDR3 DNA: TGTGCCAGCAGCACCCAACCGGGACAGGGTGGCTACACCTTC
CDR3 protein: CASSTQPGQGGYTF
J gene: TRBJ1-2
clone size: NA
V gene: TRBV6-5
D gene: TRBD1

CDR3 DNA: TGCGCCAGCAGCTTTGAACGGGGGGGGCCCCCAGATACGCAGTATTTT
CDR3 protein: CASSFERGGPPDTQYF
J gene: TRBJ2-3
clone size: once
V gene: TRBV5-1
D gene: TRBD2

CDR3 DNA: TGTGCCAGCAGTTCCGCGAGGGTAAGGAATCAGCCCCAGCATTTT
CDR3 protein: CASSSARVRNQPQHF
J gene: TRBJ1-5
clone size: NA
V gene: TRBV27
D gene: NA

CDR3 DNA: TGTGCCTGGGACGGGGGGCCGAGCTATGGCTACACCTTC
CDR3 protein: CAWDGGPSYGYTF
J gene: TRBJ1-2
clone size: once
V gene: TRBV30
D gene: NA

CDR3 DNA: TGTGCCAGCGTCAGGGCAAGGAGCTCCTACAATGAGCAGTTCTTC
CDR3 protein: CASVRARSSYNEQFF
J gene: TRBJ2-1
clone size: NA
V gene: TRBV5-8
D gene: NA

CDR3 DNA: TGTGCCAGCAGTGAATGGGTAGCGGGGAGTAACGGTGAGCAGTTCTTC
CDR3 protein: CASSEWVAGSNGEQFF
J gene: TRBJ2-1
clone size: NA
V gene: TRBV2
D gene: TRBD2

CDR3 DNA: TGCGCCAGCAGCCAAGATAGGGCAGGGAGGGACGAGCAGTACTTC
CDR3 protein: CASSQDRAGRDEQYF
J gene: TRBJ2-7
clone size: NA
V gene: TRBV4-1
D gene: TRBD2

CDR3 DNA: TGTGCCAGCAGCTTAGGGCAGGGCACGTACGAGCAGTACTTC
CDR3 protein: CASSLGQGTYEQYF
J gene: TRBJ2-7
clone size: NA
V gene: TRBV7-2
D gene: NA

CDR3 DNA: TGTGCCAGCAGTTTGCTCGGCGGGACCGGGGAGCTGTTTTTT
CDR3 protein: CASSLLGGTGELFF
J gene: TRBJ2-2
clone size: once
V gene: TRBV2
D gene: NA

CDR3 DNA: TGTGCCAGCAGTTTGGGGGGTTTGCAGCCCCAGCATTTT
CDR3 protein: CASSLGGLQPQHF
J gene: TRBJ1-5
clone size: few
V gene: TRBV27
D gene: NA

CDR3 DNA: TGTGCCAGCCGAACCGGTGGGGGGTACAATGAGCAGTTCTTC
CDR3 protein: CASRTGGGYNEQFF
J gene: TRBJ2-1
clone size: NA
V gene: TRBV6-5
D gene: NA

CDR3 DNA: TGTGCCAGCAGCTTAATGGGGCTAGCGGGGCGCGTGGATGAGCAGTTCTTC
CDR3 protein: CASSLMGLAGRVDEQFF
J gene: TRBJ2-1
clone size: NA
V gene: TRBV7-3
D gene: TRBD2

CDR3 DNA: TGTGCCAGTACCAGGGACAGGTTGGGCTACACCTTC
CDR3 protein: CASTRDRLGYTF
J gene: TRBJ1-2
clone size: few
V gene: TRBV19
D gene: TRBD1

CDR3 DNA: TGTGCCAGAAGCTTGGTATGGGGGCATGGCTACACCTTC
CDR3 protein: CARSLVWGHGYTF
J gene: TRBJ1-2
clone size: NA
V gene: TRBV5-3
D gene: NA

CDR3 DNA: TGCAGCGGCCGGGACAGTGGAAACACCATATATTTT
CDR3 protein: CSGRDSGNTIYF
J gene: TRBJ1-3
clone size: NA
V gene: TRBV29-1
D gene: TRBD1

CDR3 DNA: TGTGCCAGCAGTTGCCCTCGGGGTCGCCAAGAGACCCAGTACTTC
CDR3 protein: CASSCPRGRQETQYF
J gene: TRBJ2-5
clone size: NA
V gene: TRBV21-1
D gene: NA

CDR3 DNA: TGTGCCAGCAGCCCTACAGGGGGGGTTTTTCCAACTAATGAAAAACTGTTTTTT
CDR3 protein: CASSPTGGVFPTNEKLFF
J gene: TRBJ1-4
clone size: NA
V gene: TRBV28
D gene: TRBD1

CDR3 DNA: TGCGCCAGCAGCCCCGGCCCCTGGCGGCCTAATGAAAAACTGTTTTTT
CDR3 protein: CASSPGPWRPNEKLFF
J gene: TRBJ1-4
clone size: NA
V gene: TRBV5-1
D gene: NA

CDR3 DNA: TGTGCCAGCAGCGTAGTGGCAGGGCCTTATGGCTACACCTTC
CDR3 protein: CASSVVAGPYGYTF
J gene: TRBJ1-2
clone size: NA
V gene: TRBV9
D gene: NA

CDR3 DNA: TGCGCCAGCAGCCAAGCTGCCCTAGCCACAGATACGCAGTATTTT
CDR3 protein: CASSQAALATDTQYF
J gene: TRBJ2-3
clone size: NA
V gene: TRBV4-3
D gene: NA

CDR3 DNA: TGTGCCAGCAGTGACCTTGGGGAGACAGGGATCGGCTATGGCTACACCTTC
CDR3 protein: CASSDLGETGIGYGYTF
J gene: TRBJ1-2
clone size: once
V gene: TRBV6-1
D gene: TRBD1

CDR3 DNA: TGCGCCAGCAGCTTGGTGGCGGCCTACTATGGCTACACCTTC
CDR3 protein: CASSLVAAYYGYTF
J gene: TRBJ1-2
clone size: NA
V gene: TRBV5-1
D gene: NA

CDR3 DNA: TGTGCCAGCAGCGTAGATACAGGGGGTACTGGAAACACCATATATTTT
CDR3 protein: CASSVDTGGTGNTIYF
J gene: TRBJ1-3
clone size: NA
V gene: TRBV9
D gene: TRBD1

CDR3 DNA: TGTGCCAGCACCCCGGGTAGCGGGGGGCCCAGGTACTTC
CDR3 protein: CASTPGSGGPRYF
J gene: TRBJ2-5
clone size: NA
V gene: TRBV3-1/TRBV3-2
D gene: TRBD2

CDR3 DNA: TGTGCCAGCAGCCACGGGACAGTAGGGAAACTGTTTTTT
CDR3 protein: CASSHGTVGKLFF
J gene: TRBJ1-4
clone size: NA
V gene: TRBV14
D gene: TRBD1

CDR3 DNA: TGTGCCAGCAGTTACTCTTGGGGGGAAAGGCAGCCCCAGCATTTT
CDR3 protein: CASSYSWGERQPQHF
J gene: TRBJ1-5
clone size: NA
V gene: TRBV6-5
D gene: NA

CDR3 DNA: TGTGCCAGCAGTGACAGGGTTTTGTCACCCCTCCACTTT
CDR3 protein: CASSDRVLSPLHF
J gene: TRBJ1-6
clone size: NA
V gene: TRBV6-1
D gene: NA

CDR3 DNA: TGTGCCAGCAGCTTAGCTACAGGGGGAAACACCATATATTTT
CDR3 protein: CASSLATGGNTIYF
J gene: TRBJ1-3
clone size: NA
V gene: TRBV7-8
D gene: NA

CDR3 DNA: TGTGCCAGCAGGAGAAGACTAGCGGGGGGCCTGAGCTCCTACAATGAGCAGTTCTTC
CDR3 protein: CASRRRLAGGLSSYNEQFF
J gene: TRBJ2-1
clone size: NA
V gene: TRBV2
D gene: TRBD2

CDR3 DNA: TGTGCCAGCTCACTACAGGGTTATGGCTACACCTTC
CDR3 protein: CASSLQGYGYTF
J gene: TRBJ1-2
clone size: NA
V gene: TRBV18
D gene: NA

CDR3 DNA: TGTGCCAGCAGCTGGACAGGGGAGGGCGAGACCCAGTACTTC
CDR3 protein: CASSWTGEGETQYF
J gene: TRBJ2-5
clone size: NA
V gene: TRBV7-9
D gene: TRBD1

CDR3 DNA: TGTGCCAGCAGTGAACCTCGGACAGGGGGCGAAAAACTGTTTTTT
CDR3 protein: CASSEPRTGGEKLFF
J gene: TRBJ1-4
clone size: NA
V gene: TRBV2
D gene: TRBD1

CDR3 DNA: TGTGCCAGCAGCCCGGGGGGGCTGCTTGAGTCCTACAATGAGCAGTTCTTC
CDR3 protein: CASSPGGLLESYNEQFF
J gene: TRBJ2-1
clone size: NA
V gene: TRBV7-6
D gene: TRBD2

CDR3 DNA: TGTGCCAGTAGTCCCCCGGAACGTAGCGAGCAGTTCTTC
CDR3 protein: CASSPPERSEQFF
J gene: TRBJ2-1
clone size: NA
V gene: TRBV19
D gene: NA

CDR3 DNA: TGCGCCAGCAGCCCGGGAGCGGACTATGGCTACACCTTC
CDR3 protein: CASSPGADYGYTF
J gene: TRBJ1-2
clone size: NA
V gene: TRBV4-1
D gene: NA

CDR3 DNA: TGCACCAGCAGCCAACGGGAGGGCACCAATCAGCCCCAGCATTTT
CDR3 protein: CTSSQREGTNQPQHF
J gene: TRBJ1-5
clone size: NA
V gene: TRBV1
D gene: NA

CDR3 DNA: TGTGCCAGCGGACAAAAAGGGGGCTACGAGCAGTACTTC
CDR3 protein: CASGQKGGYEQYF
J gene: TRBJ2-7
clone size: NA
V gene: TRBV6-6
D gene: NA

CDR3 DNA: TGTGCCAGCAGTGACCCCCAGGACACTGAAGCTTTCTTT
CDR3 protein: CASSDPQDTEAFF
J gene: TRBJ1-1
clone size: NA
V gene: TRBV6-4
D gene: NA

CDR3 DNA: TGTGCCAGCCGCCGACAGGGTGGTGGCTACACCTTC
CDR3 protein: CASRRQGGGYTF
J gene: TRBJ1-2
clone size: NA
V gene: TRBV7-2
D gene: TRBD1

CDR3 DNA: TGCGCCAGCAGCTTGTTCTCCAGGGGAGACTATGGCTACACCTTC
CDR3 protein: CASSLFSRGDYGYTF
J gene: TRBJ1-2
clone size: once
V gene: TRBV5-1
D gene: NA

CDR3 DNA: TGTGCCAGCAGCCTTACCCCCAGGGGTTCTGGAAACACCATATATTTT
CDR3 protein: CASSLTPRGSGNTIYF
J gene: TRBJ1-3
clone size: NA
V gene: TRBV28
D gene: NA

CDR3 DNA: TGTGCCAGCAGGACCACAGGGGACTATGGCTACACCTTC
CDR3 protein: CASRTTGDYGYTF
J gene: TRBJ1-2
clone size: NA
V gene: TRBV12-3/TRBV12-4
D gene: TRBD1

CDR3 DNA: TGTGCCAGCAGCCAAGATAATGACCCGTATTGGGGGCCGGAGCCCCACATGAACACTGAAGCTTTCTTT
CDR3 protein: CASSQDNDPYWGPEPHMNTEAFF
J gene: TRBJ1-1
clone size: NA
V gene: TRBV3-1/TRBV3-2
D gene: NA

CDR3 DNA: TGTGCCAGCAGCTTGGAGTCCGGGTTGAGAGTAGATACGCAGTATTTT
CDR3 protein: CASSLESGLRVDTQYF
J gene: TRBJ2-3
clone size: few
V gene: TRBV5-5
D gene: NA

CDR3 DNA: TGTGCCAGCAGACTATATGATGGGAACACTGAAGCTTTCTTT
CDR3 protein: CASRLYDGNTEAFF
J gene: TRBJ1-1
clone size: NA
V gene: TRBV9
D gene: NA

CDR3 DNA: TGTGCCAGCAGCGGACTAGCGGGGATCCAAGAGACCCAGTACTTC
CDR3 protein: CASSGLAGIQETQYF
J gene: TRBJ2-5
clone size: NA
V gene: TRBV6-2/TRBV6-3
D gene: TRBD2

CDR3 DNA: TGCGCCAGCAGCTTGACTAGCGGGGGGAAAGATACGCAGTATTTT
CDR3 protein: CASSLTSGGKDTQYF
J gene: TRBJ2-3
clone size: NA
V gene: TRBV5-1
D gene: TRBD2

CDR3 DNA: TGTGCCAGCAGCTTAGCCATACGAGGGAATGAGCAGTTCTTC
CDR3 protein: CASSLAIRGNEQFF
J gene: TRBJ2-1
clone size: NA
V gene: TRBV7-9
D gene: NA